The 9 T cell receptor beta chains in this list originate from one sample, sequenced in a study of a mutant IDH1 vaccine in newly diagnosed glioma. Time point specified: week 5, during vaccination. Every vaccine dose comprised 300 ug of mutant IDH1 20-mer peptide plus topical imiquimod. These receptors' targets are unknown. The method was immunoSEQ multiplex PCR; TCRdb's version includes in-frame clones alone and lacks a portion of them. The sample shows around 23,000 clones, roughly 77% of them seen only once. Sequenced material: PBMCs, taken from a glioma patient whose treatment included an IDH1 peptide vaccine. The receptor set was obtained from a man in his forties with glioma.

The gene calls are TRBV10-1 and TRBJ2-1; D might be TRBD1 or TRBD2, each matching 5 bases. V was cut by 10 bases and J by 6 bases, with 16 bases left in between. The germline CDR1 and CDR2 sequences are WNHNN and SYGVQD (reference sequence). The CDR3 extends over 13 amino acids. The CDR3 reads CANFSGRVNEQFF. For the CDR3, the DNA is TGCGCCAACTTCTCGGGACGTGTCAATGAGCAGTTCTTC.

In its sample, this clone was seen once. In DNA, the CDR3 is TGTGCCAGCAGTGAATCGCAGGGTAGCGAGCAGTACGTC. Its protein product is CASSESQGSEQYV. The gene calls are TRBV2 and TRBJ2-7; maybe TRBD1 (5 bases). This CDR3 has 13 amino acids. The germline V and J ends were trimmed by 2 bases and 6 bases, with 11 bases remaining between them. Germline V lookup: CDR1 SNHLY, CDR2 FYNNEI.

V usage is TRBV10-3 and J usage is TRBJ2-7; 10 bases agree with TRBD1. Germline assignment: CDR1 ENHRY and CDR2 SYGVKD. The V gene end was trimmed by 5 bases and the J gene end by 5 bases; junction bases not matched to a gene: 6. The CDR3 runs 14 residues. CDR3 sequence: CAISTGTGANEQYV. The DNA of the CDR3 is TGTGCCATCAGTACCGGGACAGGGGCTAACGAGCAGTACGTC.

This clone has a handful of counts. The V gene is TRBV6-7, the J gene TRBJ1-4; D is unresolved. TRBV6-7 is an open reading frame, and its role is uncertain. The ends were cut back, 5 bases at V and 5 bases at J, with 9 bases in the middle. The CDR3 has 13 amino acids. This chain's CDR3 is CASSISVNEKLFF. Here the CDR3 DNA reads TGTGCCAGCAGTATCAGTGTGAATGAAAAACTGTTTTTT.

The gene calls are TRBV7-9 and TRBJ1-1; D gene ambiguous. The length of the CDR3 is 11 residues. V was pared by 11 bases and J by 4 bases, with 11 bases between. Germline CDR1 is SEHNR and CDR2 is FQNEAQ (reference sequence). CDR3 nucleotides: TGTGCCTGGCAAGATGGCACTGAAGCTTTCTTT. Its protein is CAWQDGTEAFF.

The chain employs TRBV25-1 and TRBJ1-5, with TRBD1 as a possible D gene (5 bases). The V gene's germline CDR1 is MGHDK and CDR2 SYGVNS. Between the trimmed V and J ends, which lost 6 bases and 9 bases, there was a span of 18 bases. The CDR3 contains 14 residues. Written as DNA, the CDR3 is TGTGCCAGCAGCCCGACCGGGACGGGGAGGCCCCAGCATTTT. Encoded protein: CASSPTGTGRPQHF.

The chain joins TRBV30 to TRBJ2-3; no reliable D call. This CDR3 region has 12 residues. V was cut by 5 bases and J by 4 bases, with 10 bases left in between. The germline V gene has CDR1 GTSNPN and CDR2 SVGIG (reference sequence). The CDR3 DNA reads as TGTGCCTGGCGGGCGCCCCCAGATACGCAGTATTTT. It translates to CAWRAPPDTQYF. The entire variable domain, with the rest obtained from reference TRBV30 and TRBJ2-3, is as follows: SQTIHQWPATLVQPVGSPLSLECTVEGTSNPNLYWYRQAAGRGLQLLFYSVGIGQISSEVPQNLSASRPQDRQFILSSKKLLLSDSGFYLCAWRAPPDTQYFGPGTRLTVL.

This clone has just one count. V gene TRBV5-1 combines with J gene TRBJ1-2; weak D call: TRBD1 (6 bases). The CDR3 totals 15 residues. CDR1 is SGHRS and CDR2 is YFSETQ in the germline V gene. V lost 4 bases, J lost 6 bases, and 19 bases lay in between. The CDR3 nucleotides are TGCGCCAGCAGCCTGGGTATGGGCAGGGGAGATGGCTACACCTTC. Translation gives CASSLGMGRGDGYTF.

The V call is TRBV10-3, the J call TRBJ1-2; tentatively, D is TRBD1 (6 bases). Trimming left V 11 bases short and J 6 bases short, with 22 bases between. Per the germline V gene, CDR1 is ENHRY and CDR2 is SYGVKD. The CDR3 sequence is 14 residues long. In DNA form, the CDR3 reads TGTGCCGTACACTCCGGGACACCCAGGGATGGCTACACCTTC. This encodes CAVHSGTPRDGYTF.